The 21 T cell receptor beta chains below come from one sample, sequenced in a study of monozygotic twins with inflammatory bowel disease. Each CDR3 protein gets one entry in TCRdb, which reprocessed the 5' RACE reads and gives no DNA. The table for this sample gives 170,000 or so distinct CDR3 sequences. The sample comprised blood. The receptors stem from a human donor with ulcerative colitis or Crohn's disease, or a healthy co-twin of an affected twin (not recorded which).

The chain joins TRBV6-2 or TRBV6-3 to TRBJ2-1; TCRdb calls TRBD1, which cannot be checked without DNA. The CDR3 is 17 amino acids. Germline CDR1 is MNHEY and CDR2 is SVGEGT. The CDR3: CASRSGAGGKGHNEQFF.

V usage is TRBV7-2 and J usage is TRBJ2-1. Germline-derived CDR1 and CDR2 are SGHTA and FQGNSA. The CDR3 extends over 14 amino acids. This CDR3 is CASALVSTYNEQFF.

This chain links TRBV6-5 with TRBJ1-1. In germline, CDR1 is MNHEY, CDR2 SVGAGI. CDR3 length: 12 residues. CDR3 residues: CASSYRSTEAFF.

The genes are TRBV6-1 and TRBJ1-2; the TRBD1 assignment by TCRdb is unverifiable without DNA. From germline, CDR1 is MNHNS and CDR2 SASEGT. The CDR3 contains 15 residues. CDR3 region: CASSEGTGGGYGYTF.

The genes are TRBV20-1 and TRBJ2-7; lacking DNA, the TRBD1 call made by TCRdb goes unchecked. CDR1 and CDR2 (germline): DFQATT, SNEGSKA (reference sequence). The CDR3 spans 15 residues. The CDR3 sequence is CSAISWGQGSYEQYF.

The V and J genes are TRBV12-3 or TRBV12-4 and TRBJ2-5; TCRdb reports TRBD1, a call that lacks DNA to check it against. This CDR3 comprises 14 residues. The CDR3 sequence is CASRGQGTVETQYF.

The V gene is TRBV20-1, the J gene TRBJ2-3; the TCRdb call, TRBD2, lacks DNA for checking. The CDR3 loop spans 15 amino acids. In germline, CDR1 is DFQATT, CDR2 SNEGSKA (reference sequence). CDR3 region: CSARFWLAGADTQYF.

This rearrangement joins TRBV7-8 to TRBJ1-3. Germline CDR1 and CDR2: SGHVS and FQNEAQ. The CDR3 consists of 15 residues. CDR3 sequence reads: CASSSPGSSGNTIYF.

The rearrangement links TRBV9 to TRBJ1-2. Per the germline V gene, CDR1 is SGDLS and CDR2 is YYNGEE. The CDR3 runs 14 residues. The CDR3 here is CASSVVAGHYGYTF.

The chain employs TRBV27 and TRBJ2-1. Per the germline V gene, CDR1 is MNHEY and CDR2 is SMNVEV (reference sequence). The CDR3 sequence is 13 residues long. The CDR3 sequence: CASSLYQNNEQFF.

J is TRBJ1-5 and V is TRBV6-4; TCRdb proposes TRBD1, but this gene call is untestable without DNA. The CDR3 totals 15 residues. Per the germline V gene, CDR1 is MRHNA and CDR2 is SNTAGT. This CDR3 is CASSDSSLGHQPQHF.

V usage is TRBV20-1 and J usage is TRBJ2-7; TCRdb reports TRBD2, a call that lacks DNA to check it against. The CDR3 is 16 residues long. Germline-derived CDR1 and CDR2 are DFQATT and SNEGSKA (reference sequence). The CDR3 loop reads CSASGLAGGLSYEQYF.

CDR3 region: CASSTRPWGSYEQYF. The chain is built from TRBV21-1 and TRBJ2-7; the D call of TRBD1 rests on TCRdb alone, since no DNA is present to check it. TRBV21-1 is tagged as a pseudogene. The CDR3 length is 15 residues.

The J gene is TRBJ2-3, the V gene TRBV20-1. CDR3 length: 11 amino acids. Germline V lookup: CDR1 DFQATT, CDR2 SNEGSKA (reference sequence). This chain's CDR3 is CSRDSVDTQYF.

The rearrangement joins TRBV6-1 to TRBJ1-6; there is no DNA to check the TCRdb D call of TRBD1. CDR3 size: 17 residues. Germline CDR1 and CDR2: MNHNS and SASEGT. CDR3 residues: CASTMDRTSSYNSPLHF.

The genes are TRBV19 and TRBJ1-4; TCRdb returns TRBD1, unconfirmable since there is no DNA. This CDR3 comprises 14 residues. Per germline, CDR1 LNHDA and CDR2 SQIVND (reference sequence). The CDR3 is CASSKGHLNEKLFF.

This sequence joins TRBV12-3 or TRBV12-4 and TRBJ2-2; TCRdb picks TRBD1, but there is no DNA to check that call. CDR3 length: 14 amino acids. CDR3: CASSLVPGAGELFF.

This chain joins TRBV24-1 and TRBJ2-1; TCRdb indicates TRBD2, and absent DNA this call remains unverified. This CDR3 comprises 16 residues. Germline V gene sequence: CDR1 KGHDR, CDR2 SFDVKD. CDR3 protein: CATSGLAGLRYNEQFF.

V usage is TRBV2 and J usage is TRBJ1-4. The CDR3 length is 16 residues. The germline V gene encodes CDR1 SNHLY and CDR2 FYNNEI. The CDR3 here is CASTREDRRFNEKLFF.

CDR3: CSAGLAGGLQETQYF. The V gene is TRBV20-1, the J gene TRBJ2-5; TCRdb proposes TRBD2, but this gene call is untestable without DNA. CDR3 length: 15 amino acids. Germline V gene sequence: CDR1 DFQATT, CDR2 SNEGSKA (reference sequence).

The chain is built from TRBV7-6 and TRBJ2-1; TCRdb returns TRBD2, unconfirmable since there is no DNA. The CDR3 has 14 residues. CDR1 and CDR2 (germline): SGHVS, FNYEAQ. The CDR3 sequence is CASSPGTRNDEQFF.